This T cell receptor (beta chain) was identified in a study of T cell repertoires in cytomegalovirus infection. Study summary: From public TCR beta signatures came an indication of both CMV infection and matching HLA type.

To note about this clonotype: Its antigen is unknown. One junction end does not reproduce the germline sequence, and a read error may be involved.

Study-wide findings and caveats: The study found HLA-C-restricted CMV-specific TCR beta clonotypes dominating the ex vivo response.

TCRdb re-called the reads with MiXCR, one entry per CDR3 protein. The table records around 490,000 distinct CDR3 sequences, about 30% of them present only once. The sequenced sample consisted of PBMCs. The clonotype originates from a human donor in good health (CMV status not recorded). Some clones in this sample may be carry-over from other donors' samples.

CDR3 sequence: CAISESILSSNSPFHF. The CDR3 DNA is TGTGCCATCAGTGAGTCGATTCTCAGCTCCAATTCACCCTTCCACTTT. The chain couples TRBV10-3 to TRBJ1-6, with D hard to call. This CDR3 contains 16 residues. Germline-derived CDR1 and CDR2 are ENHRY and SYGVKD.